The rows below give T cell receptor beta chains drawn from one sample of a study of blood T cell repertoires in COVID-19. The method was immunoSEQ multiplex PCR; TCRdb's version includes in-frame clones alone and lacks a portion of them. The repertoire holds 150,000 or so clones, with more than 85% as singletons. What was sequenced was peripheral blood. The receptor source for this set is a man aged 55 to 69 with COVID-19, enrolled during active disease. The CDR3 runs from the conserved cysteine through the conserved F or W. D genes are given only for firm matches. Size values are once, few and many counts, or a class for expanded clones, and some rows have none.

j_call cdr3_length clone_size d_call v_call cdr3_aa cdr3_nt
TRBJ1-4 16 NA TRBD1 TRBV19 CASSTRDRGRHEKLFF TGTGCCAGTAGTACCCGAGACAGGGGGCGGCATGAAAAACTGTTTTTT
TRBJ2-1 13 NA NA TRBV5-4 CASSPRQNNEQFF TGTGCCAGCAGCCCCCGACAGAATAATGAGCAGTTCTTC
TRBJ2-7 19 NA TRBD1 TRBV6-6 CASSPIPGQGAQSSYEQYF TGTGCCAGCAGTCCAATACCGGGACAGGGGGCTCAGAGCTCCTACGAGCAGTACTTC
TRBJ1-1 15 NA NA TRBV3-1/TRBV3-2 CASSQDEGFNTEAFF TGTGCCAGCAGCCAAGATGAGGGCTTCAACACTGAAGCTTTCTTT
TRBJ2-1 15 NA NA TRBV9 CASSVEQLAGYEQFF TGTGCCAGCAGCGTAGAACAACTTGCGGGGTATGAGCAGTTCTTC
TRBJ1-2 15 once TRBD1 TRBV25-1 CASSARRQGDGGYTF TGTGCCAGCAGTGCTCGGCGACAGGGCGATGGTGGCTACACCTTC
TRBJ1-1 15 NA TRBD1 TRBV6-2/TRBV6-3 CASSSGGTGGTEAFF TGTGCCAGCAGTTCCGGCGGGACAGGGGGGACTGAAGCTTTCTTT
TRBJ1-1 15 NA NA TRBV5-1 CASSLGGLAGTEAFF TGCGCCAGCAGCTTGGGGGGCTTAGCGGGCACTGAAGCTTTCTTT
TRBJ1-3 17 NA TRBD1 TRBV4-1 CASSRGTGGTWGNTIYF TGCGCCAGCAGCCGCGGAACAGGGGGGACTTGGGGAAACACCATATATTTT
TRBJ2-5 17 few NA TRBV4-3 CASSPLGSSGEQETQYF TGCGCCAGCAGCCCCCTTGGGAGTAGCGGTGAACAAGAGACCCAGTACTTC
TRBJ1-2 13 NA NA TRBV9 CASSPGTNYGYTF TGTGCCAGCAGTCCGGGAACCAACTATGGCTACACCTTC
TRBJ1-5 15 NA TRBD1 TRBV6-6 CASSPDRRPYQPQHF TGTGCCAGCAGTCCGGACAGGCGGCCGTATCAGCCCCAGCATTTT
TRBJ2-4 15 NA NA TRBV7-8 CASSPSGVLSNIQYF TGTGCCAGCAGCCCATCAGGGGTCCTTTCAAACATTCAGTACTTC
TRBJ1-5 14 NA NA TRBV5-5 CASSLWGGNQPQHF TGTGCCAGCAGCTTGTGGGGGGGCAATCAGCCCCAGCATTTT
TRBJ1-2 13 once TRBD1 TRBV6-5 CASSSTGVPSYTF TGTGCCAGCAGTTCTACAGGGGTCCCCTCCTACACCTTC
TRBJ2-5 16 NA NA TRBV28 CASSLIRGARQETQYF TGTGCCAGCAGTCTTATCCGGGGGGCCCGCCAAGAGACCCAGTACTTC
TRBJ2-1 12 NA NA TRBV9 CASSVAVEEQFF TGTGCCAGCAGCGTAGCTGTAGAAGAGCAGTTCTTC
TRBJ2-7 16 NA TRBD1 TRBV5-6 CASSSFLTGGAYEQYF TGTGCCAGCAGCTCATTTTTGACAGGGGGCGCGTACGAGCAGTACTTC
TRBJ2-5 12 NA NA TRBV19 CASSSRGETQYF TGTGCCAGTAGTTCAAGAGGAGAGACCCAGTACTTC
TRBJ2-5 15 NA TRBD1 TRBV7-7 CASSKGQGRVETQYF TGTGCTAGCAGCAAGGGACAGGGGAGGGTAGAGACCCAGTACTTC
TRBJ2-1 15 NA NA TRBV4-3 CASSQAPGQYNEQFF TGCGCCAGCAGCCAAGCCCCGGGACAATACAATGAGCAGTTCTTC
TRBJ2-1 15 NA NA TRBV9 CASSINTGTYNEQFF TGTGCCAGCAGCATTAATACGGGGACCTACAATGAGCAGTTCTTC
TRBJ1-2 16 NA NA TRBV14 CASSQDNYISIRGYTF TGTGCCAGCAGCCAAGATAATTATATAAGCATTCGCGGCTACACCTTC
TRBJ2-1 15 few TRBD2 TRBV20-1 CSASMAGGLGSEQFF TGCAGTGCTAGTATGGCGGGAGGGCTCGGTAGTGAGCAGTTCTTC
TRBJ2-5 13 NA TRBD2 TRBV19 CASSINGGETQYF TGTGCCAGTAGTATTAACGGGGGGGAGACCCAGTACTTC
TRBJ2-2 17 NA TRBD1 TRBV5-6 CASSHFSGTGNTGELFF TGTGCCAGCAGCCACTTCTCCGGGACAGGGAACACCGGGGAGCTGTTTTTT
TRBJ2-5 16 NA TRBD1 TRBV10-1 CASSALQGARGETQYF TGCGCCAGCAGTGCTCTACAGGGGGCGCGGGGGGAGACCCAGTACTTC
TRBJ1-5 14 NA NA TRBV6-5 CASIAPGGNQPQHF TGTGCCAGCATTGCTCCCGGGGGCAATCAGCCCCAGCATTTT
TRBJ2-5 19 NA NA TRBV6-2/TRBV6-3 CASSYRDSVGSDKGGTQYF TGTGCCAGCAGTTACCGGGATTCAGTGGGGAGCGATAAAGGGGGGACCCAGTACTTC
TRBJ2-5 11 once NA TRBV11-3 CASSHAGTQYF TGTGCCAGCAGCCACGCCGGGACCCAGTACTTC
TRBJ1-6 15 few NA TRBV5-6 CASSFDSANNSPLHF TGTGCCAGCAGCTTTGACAGCGCGAATAATTCACCCCTCCACTTT
TRBJ1-4 13 few NA TRBV5-6 CASSLATAEKLFF TGTGCCAGCAGCTTGGCCACAGCCGAAAAACTGTTTTTT
TRBJ2-7 14 NA TRBD2 TRBV28 CASSFRTWGGEQYF TGTGCCAGCAGTTTCCGGACCTGGGGGGGCGAGCAGTACTTC
TRBJ2-6 17 NA TRBD1 TRBV5-1 CASSTGQASSGANVLTF TGCGCCAGCAGCACGGGACAGGCGAGCTCTGGGGCCAACGTCCTGACTTTC
TRBJ1-1 15 NA NA TRBV7-9 CASSAYRDGNTEAFF TGTGCCAGCAGCGCCTACAGGGATGGGAACACTGAAGCTTTCTTT
TRBJ2-7 14 NA NA TRBV7-9 CASSPLADSYEQYF TGTGCCAGCAGCCCTTTAGCGGACTCCTACGAGCAGTACTTC
TRBJ2-2 16 NA TRBD2 TRBV19 CASKRTSGRNTGELFF TGTGCCAGTAAACGGACTAGCGGGAGAAATACCGGGGAGCTGTTTTTT
TRBJ2-7 14 NA TRBD1 TRBV4-2 CASSQGDRAYEQYF TGTGCCAGCAGCCAAGGAGACAGGGCCTACGAGCAGTACTTC
TRBJ1-2 15 few TRBD1 TRBV6-5 CASSYGQGVGYGYTF TGTGCCAGCAGTTACGGGCAGGGGGTAGGCTATGGCTACACCTTC
TRBJ2-5 15 NA NA TRBV10-1 CASSESIYIQETQYF TGCGCCAGCAGTGAGTCTATTTATATCCAAGAGACCCAGTACTTC
TRBJ2-5 16 NA NA TRBV6-2/TRBV6-3 CASSYPLGGAQETQYF TGTGCCAGCAGTTACCCTCTAGGAGGGGCCCAAGAGACCCAGTACTTC
TRBJ2-5 20 once NA TRBV3-1/TRBV3-2 CASSPQSVEGADPFQETQYF TGTGCCAGCAGCCCACAAAGTGTCGAGGGAGCGGACCCGTTCCAAGAGACCCAGTACTTC
TRBJ1-5 15 NA NA TRBV16 CASSPSGTLNQPQHF TGTGCCAGCAGCCCAAGTGGGACACTCAATCAGCCCCAGCATTTT
TRBJ1-2 11 NA TRBD1 TRBV29-1 CSVRQGDGYTF TGCAGCGTTCGACAGGGGGATGGCTACACCTTC
TRBJ2-3 15 NA NA TRBV11-3 CASSLVLASTDTQYF TGTGCCAGCAGCTTAGTCCTAGCTAGCACAGATACGCAGTATTTT
TRBJ2-4 12 NA NA TRBV7-9 CASSYGDISQYF TGTGCCAGCAGCTATGGGGACATCAGTCAGTACTTC
TRBJ1-1 13 NA NA TRBV30 CAWERGHNTEAFF TGTGCCTGGGAGCGGGGGCACAACACTGAAGCTTTCTTT
TRBJ1-4 19 once NA TRBV3-1/TRBV3-2 CASSQLPGRTRGTNEKLFF TGTGCCAGCAGCCAACTCCCAGGGCGAACGCGGGGGACTAATGAAAAACTGTTTTTT
TRBJ2-5 14 NA TRBD1 TRBV30 CAWRGQGGKETQYF TGTGCCTGGAGGGGACAGGGCGGAAAAGAGACCCAGTACTTC